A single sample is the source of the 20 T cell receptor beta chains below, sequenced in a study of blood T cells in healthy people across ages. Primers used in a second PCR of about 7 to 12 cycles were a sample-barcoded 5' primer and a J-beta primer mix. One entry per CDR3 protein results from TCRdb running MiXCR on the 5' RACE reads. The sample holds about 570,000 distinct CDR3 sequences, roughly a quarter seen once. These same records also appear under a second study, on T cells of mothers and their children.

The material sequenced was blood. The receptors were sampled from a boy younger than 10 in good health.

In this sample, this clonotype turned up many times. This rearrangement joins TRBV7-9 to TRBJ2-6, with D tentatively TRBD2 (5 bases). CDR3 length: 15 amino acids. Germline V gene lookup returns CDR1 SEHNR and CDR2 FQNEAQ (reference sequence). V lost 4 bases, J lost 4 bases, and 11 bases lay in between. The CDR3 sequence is CASSSPTGGANVLTF. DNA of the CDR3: TGTGCCAGCAGCTCACCAACGGGAGGGGCCAACGTCCTGACTTTC. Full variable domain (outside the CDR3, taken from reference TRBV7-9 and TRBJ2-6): DTGVSQNPRHKITKRGQNVTFRCDPISEHNRLYWYRQTLGQGPEFLTYFQNEAQLEKSRLLSDRFSAERPKGSFSTLEIQRTEQGDSAMYLCASSSPTGGANVLTFGAGSRLTVL.

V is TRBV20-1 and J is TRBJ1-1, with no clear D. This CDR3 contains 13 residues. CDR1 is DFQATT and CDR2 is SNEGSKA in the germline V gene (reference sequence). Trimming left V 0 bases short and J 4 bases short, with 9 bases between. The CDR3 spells CSAREKSVTEAFF. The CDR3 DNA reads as TGCAGTGCTAGAGAAAAGAGTGTCACTGAAGCTTTCTTT.

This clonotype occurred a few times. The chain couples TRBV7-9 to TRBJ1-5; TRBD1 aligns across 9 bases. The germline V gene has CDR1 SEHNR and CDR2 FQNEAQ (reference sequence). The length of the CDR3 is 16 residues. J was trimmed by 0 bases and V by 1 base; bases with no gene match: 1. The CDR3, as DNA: TGTGCCAGCAGCTTAGGGACAGGGGATAGCAATCAGCCCCAGCATTTT. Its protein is CASSLGTGDSNQPQHF.

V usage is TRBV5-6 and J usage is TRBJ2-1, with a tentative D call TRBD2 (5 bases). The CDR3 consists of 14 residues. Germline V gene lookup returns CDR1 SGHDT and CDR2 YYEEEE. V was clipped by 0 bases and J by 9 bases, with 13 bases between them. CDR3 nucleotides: TGTGCCAGCAGCTTGGCTCATACTGGGAGTGAGCAGTTCTTC. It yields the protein CASSLAHTGSEQFF.

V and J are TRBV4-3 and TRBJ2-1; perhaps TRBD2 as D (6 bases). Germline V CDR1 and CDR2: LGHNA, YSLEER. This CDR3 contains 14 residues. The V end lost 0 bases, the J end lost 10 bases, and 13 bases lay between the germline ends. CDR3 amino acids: CASSQESGLPEQFF. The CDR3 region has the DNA TGCGCCAGCAGCCAAGAAAGCGGGTTACCAGAGCAGTTCTTC.

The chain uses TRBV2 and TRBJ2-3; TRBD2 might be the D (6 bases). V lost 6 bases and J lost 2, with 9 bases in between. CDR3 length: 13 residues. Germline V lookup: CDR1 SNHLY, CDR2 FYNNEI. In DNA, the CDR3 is TGTGCCAGCAGGGGGGGACTCACAGATACGCAGTATTTT. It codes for CASRGGLTDTQYF.

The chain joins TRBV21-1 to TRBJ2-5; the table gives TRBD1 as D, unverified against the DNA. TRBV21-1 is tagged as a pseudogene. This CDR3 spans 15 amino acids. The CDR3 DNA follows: TGTGCCAGCAGCAACCGGCGGACAGGGAAGGAGACCCAGTACTTC. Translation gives CASSNRRTGKETQYF.

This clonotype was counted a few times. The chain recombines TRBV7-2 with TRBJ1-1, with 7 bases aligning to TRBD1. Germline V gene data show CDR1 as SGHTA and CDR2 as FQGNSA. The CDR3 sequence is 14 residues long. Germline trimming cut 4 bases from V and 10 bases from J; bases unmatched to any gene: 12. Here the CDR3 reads CASSSQTGTTGAFF. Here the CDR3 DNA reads TGTGCCAGCAGCTCGCAGACAGGGACGACGGGAGCTTTCTTT. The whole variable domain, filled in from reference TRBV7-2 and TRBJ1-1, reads GAGVSQSPSNKVTEKGKDVELRCDPISGHTALYWYRQSLGQGLEFLIYFQGNSAPDKSGLPSDRFSAERTGGSVSTLTIQRTQQEDSAVYLCASSSQTGTTGAFFGQGTRLTVV.

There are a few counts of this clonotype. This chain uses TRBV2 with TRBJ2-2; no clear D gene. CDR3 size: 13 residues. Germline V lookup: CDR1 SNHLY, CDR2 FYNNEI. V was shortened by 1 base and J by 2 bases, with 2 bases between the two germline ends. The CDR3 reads CASSEENTGELFF. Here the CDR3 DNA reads TGTGCCAGCAGTGAAGAAAACACCGGGGAGCTGTTTTTT.

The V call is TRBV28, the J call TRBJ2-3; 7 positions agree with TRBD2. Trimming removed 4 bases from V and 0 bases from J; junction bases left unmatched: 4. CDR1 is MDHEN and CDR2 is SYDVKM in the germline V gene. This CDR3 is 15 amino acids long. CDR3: CASSYPSGSTDTQYF. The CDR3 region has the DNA TGTGCCAGCAGTTACCCTAGCGGTAGCACAGATACGCAGTATTTT.

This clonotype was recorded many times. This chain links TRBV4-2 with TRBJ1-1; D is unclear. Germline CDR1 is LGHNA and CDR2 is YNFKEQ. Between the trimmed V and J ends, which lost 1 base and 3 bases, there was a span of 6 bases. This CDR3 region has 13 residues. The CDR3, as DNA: TGTGCCAGCAGCCAAGGACGGTACACTGAAGCTTTCTTT. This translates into CASSQGRYTEAFF.

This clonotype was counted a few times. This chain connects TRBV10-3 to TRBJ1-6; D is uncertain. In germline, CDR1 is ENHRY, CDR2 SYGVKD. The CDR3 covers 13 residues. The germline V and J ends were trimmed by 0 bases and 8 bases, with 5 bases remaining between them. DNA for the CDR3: TGTGCCATCAGTGAGTCGATCGATTCACCCCTCCACTTT. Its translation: CAISESIDSPLHF.

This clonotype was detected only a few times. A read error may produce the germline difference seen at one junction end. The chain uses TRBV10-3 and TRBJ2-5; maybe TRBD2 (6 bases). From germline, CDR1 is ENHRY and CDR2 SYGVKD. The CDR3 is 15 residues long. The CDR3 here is CAISESGGLQETQYF. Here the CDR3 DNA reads TGTGCCATCAGTGAGTCGGGGGGTCTCCAAGAGACTCAGTACTTC.

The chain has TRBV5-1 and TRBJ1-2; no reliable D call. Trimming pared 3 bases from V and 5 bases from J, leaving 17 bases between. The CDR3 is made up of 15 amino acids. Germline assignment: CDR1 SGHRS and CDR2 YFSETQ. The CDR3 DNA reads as TGCGCCAGCAGCTCTCCCGCGGAGGGTCGGTATGGCTACACCTTC. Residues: CASSSPAEGRYGYTF.

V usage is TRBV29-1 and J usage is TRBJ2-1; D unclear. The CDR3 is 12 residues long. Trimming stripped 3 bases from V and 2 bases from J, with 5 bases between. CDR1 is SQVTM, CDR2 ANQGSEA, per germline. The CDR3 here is CSVEVPYNEQFF. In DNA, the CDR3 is TGCAGCGTTGAGGTCCCCTACAATGAGCAGTTCTTC.

The CDR3 here is CASSGGASDEQYF. In nucleotides, the CDR3 is TGTGCCAGCAGCGGTGGGGCTTCCGACGAGCAGTACTTC. J is TRBJ2-1 and V is TRBV9; tentative D call: TRBD1 (5 bases). The DNA end is more similar to TRBJ2-7, so the J call may be wrong. Germline V gene data show CDR1 as SGDLS and CDR2 as YYNGEE. The CDR3 has 13 amino acids.

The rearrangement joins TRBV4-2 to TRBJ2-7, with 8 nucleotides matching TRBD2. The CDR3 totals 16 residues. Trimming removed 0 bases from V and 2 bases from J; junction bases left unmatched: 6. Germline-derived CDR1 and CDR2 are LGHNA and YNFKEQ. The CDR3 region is CASSQEGTSGAYEQYF. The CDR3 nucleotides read TGTGCCAGCAGCCAAGAAGGCACTAGCGGCGCCTACGAGCAGTACTTC.

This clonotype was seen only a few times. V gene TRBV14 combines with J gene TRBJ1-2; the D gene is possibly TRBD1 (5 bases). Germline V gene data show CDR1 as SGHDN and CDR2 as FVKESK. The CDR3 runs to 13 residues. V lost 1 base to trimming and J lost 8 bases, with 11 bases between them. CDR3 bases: TGTGCCAGCAGCCAAGGAGGGGCCGGCGGCTACACCTTC. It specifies CASSQGGAGGYTF. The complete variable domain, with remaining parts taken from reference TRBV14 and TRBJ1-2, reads EAGVTQFPSHSVIEKGQTVTLRCDPISGHDNLYWYRRVMGKEIKFLLHFVKESKQDESGMPNNRFLAERTGGTYSTLKVQPAELEDSGVYFCASSQGGAGGYTFGSGTRLTVV.

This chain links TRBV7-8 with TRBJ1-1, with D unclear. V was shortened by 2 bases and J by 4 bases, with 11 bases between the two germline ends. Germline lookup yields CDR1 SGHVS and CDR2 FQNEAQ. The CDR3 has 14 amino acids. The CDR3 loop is CASSLKAIPTEAFF. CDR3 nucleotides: TGTGCCAGCAGCTTAAAGGCCATCCCCACTGAAGCTTTCTTT.

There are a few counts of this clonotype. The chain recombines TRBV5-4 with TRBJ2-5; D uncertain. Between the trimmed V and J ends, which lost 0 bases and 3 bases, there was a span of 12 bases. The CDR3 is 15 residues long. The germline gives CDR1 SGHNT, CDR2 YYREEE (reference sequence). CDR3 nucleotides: TGTGCCAGCAGCTTGGGTTATGGCTGGGAAGAGACCCAGTACTTC. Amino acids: CASSLGYGWEETQYF.